This T cell receptor (beta chain) was documented in a study of a mutant IDH1 vaccine in newly diagnosed glioma. The CDR3 covers 11 residues. In germline, CDR1 is SQVTM, CDR2 ANQGSEA. V was shortened by 2 bases and J by 2 bases, with 4 bases between the two germline ends. The time point is: baseline, week 1 (first vaccination visit). The treatment is: pre-vaccination baseline after standard-of-care therapy. The assay was immunoSEQ multiplex PCR, and TCRdb's table has in-frame clones only and misses some. The sample contains nearly 70,000 clones, approximately 85% of which appear only once. The chain has TRBV29-1 and TRBJ2-7; D not resolved. This receptor was obtained from a man aged 50-60 years with glioma. The sample was PBMCs, taken from a glioma patient treated with radiotherapy, temozolomide or both. CDR3 region: CSVERAYEQYF. The CDR3 DNA reads TGCAGCGTTGAAAGGGCCTACGAGCAGTACTTC.